What follows are 15 T cell receptor beta chains derived from one specimen sequenced in a study of cytomegalovirus exposure and HLA in healthy donors. The PCR used 60 Vbeta and 13 Jbeta primers. Clones were read by immunoSEQ multiplex PCR, and TCRdb kept only the in-frame ones, dropping some. The sample consists of 180,000 or so clones, over 60% of them appearing once. Sample: PBMCs. Source of these receptors: a man between 40 and 49 years old in good health and CMV-seropositive.

This rearrangement joins TRBV6-6 to TRBJ1-4, with unresolved D. V was cut by 5 bases and J by 0 bases, with 10 bases left in between. Germline CDR1 is MNHNY and CDR2 is SVGAGI (reference sequence). CDR3 size: 15 residues. CDR3 protein: CASSTTSATNEKLFF. The CDR3 DNA reads TGTGCCAGCAGTACAACAAGTGCAACTAATGAAAAACTGTTTTTT.

The chain is built from TRBV10-1 and TRBJ2-1; 14 bases fit TRBD2. The germline V gene has CDR1 WNHNN and CDR2 SYGVQD (reference sequence). V was pared by 3 bases and J by 9 bases, with 4 bases of the junction left unmatched. The CDR3 covers 15 residues. CDR3 DNA sequence: TGCGCCAGCAGTGAAGGGACTAGCGGGAGATCTGAGCAGTTCTTC. Translation: CASSEGTSGRSEQFF.

The V gene is TRBV5-4, the J gene TRBJ2-7; 8 bases are a match to TRBD2. V shed 4 bases, J shed 0 bases, and the junction held 3 bases outside the gene matches. This CDR3 is built from 14 residues. Germline V gives CDR1 SGHNT, CDR2 YYREEE (reference sequence). The CDR3 reads CASSPGGGSYEQYF. The CDR3 DNA follows: TGTGCCAGCAGCCCGGGGGGGGGCTCCTACGAGCAGTACTTC.

About this clone itself: A read error may account for a junction end that differs from germline. This sequence joins TRBV5-6 and TRBJ2-6, with D perhaps matching TRBD1 (5 bases). Germline values: CDR1 SGHDT, CDR2 YYEEEE. CDR3 size: 19 residues. The CDR3 DNA reads as TGTGCCAGCAGCTCAGCAGTGTGGGGTGGTTCCTCTGGGGCCAACGGCCTGACTTTC. This encodes CASSSAVWGGSSGANGLTF.

The V and J genes are TRBV2 and TRBJ2-2; the match to TRBD2 covers 7 bases. This CDR3 region has 14 residues. The ends lost 6 bases at V and 5 bases at J; junction bases unmatched: 6. Germline loops: CDR1 SNHLY, CDR2 FYNNEI. The CDR3 loop reads CASSPQRGTGELFF. CDR3 sequence (DNA): TGTGCCAGCAGCCCCCAGCGGGGTACCGGGGAGCTGTTTTTT.

This chain uses TRBV9 with TRBJ2-1, with 15 bases lining up with TRBD2. From germline, CDR1 is SGDLS and CDR2 YYNGEE. This CDR3 spans 17 amino acids. The junction had 6 bases not matched to a gene; V was cut back by 0 bases and J by 8 bases. CDR3 in DNA: TGTGCCAGCAGCGTAGACCCGGGGACTAGCGGGAGGTATGAGCAGTTCTTC. It translates to CASSVDPGTSGRYEQFF.

The chain carries TRBV11-2 and TRBJ1-1; 9 bases fit TRBD1. Trimming at V came to 4 bases and at J to 4 bases, leaving 10 bases not matched to a gene. This CDR3 has 16 residues. The germline gives CDR1 SGHAT, CDR2 FQNNGV. The CDR3 sequence: CASSSLDRGPLTEAFF. The CDR3 nucleotides are TGTGCCAGCAGCTCCCTGGACAGGGGACCTCTCACTGAAGCTTTCTTT.

The chain combines TRBV4-1 with TRBJ1-3, with D possibly TRBD1 on 5 matching bases. The CDR3 consists of 17 residues. V lost 6 bases, J lost 0 bases, and 18 bases lay in between. Germline-derived CDR1 and CDR2 are MGHRA and YSYEKL. CDR3 coding DNA: TGCGCCAGCAGTCATGACGGGGGGTTTTCCTCTGGAAACACCATATATTTT. Amino acid sequence: CASSHDGGFSSGNTIYF.

This clone came up once. The V gene is TRBV4-1, the J gene TRBJ2-7; unclear D gene. V lost 0 bases and J lost 5, with 17 bases in between. This CDR3 contains 16 residues. Looked up from germline, CDR1 is MGHRA and CDR2 is YSYEKL. In DNA form, the CDR3 reads TGCGCCAGCAGCCAAGACGGCGGCGGTATGCTCGACGAGCAGTACTTC. This gives the protein CASSQDGGGMLDEQYF.

This clone was seen more than once but under ten times. The gene calls are TRBV6-6 and TRBJ2-7, with D maybe TRBD2 (5 bases). The CDR3 is 13 residues long. Trimming shortened V by 0 bases and J by 4 bases, and 7 bases separated the two germline ends. The germline V gene encodes CDR1 MNHNY and CDR2 SVGAGI (reference sequence). The CDR3 nucleotides read TGTGCCAGCAGTTACTCGTGGGAGTACGAGCAGTACTTC. Encoded protein: CASSYSWEYEQYF.

The chain combines TRBV4-1 with TRBJ2-3; the match to TRBD2 covers 13 bases. V lost 4 bases and J lost 0; bases outside the gene matches: 10. This CDR3 comprises 19 residues. Germline CDR1 reads MGHRA; CDR2 reads YSYEKL. Here the CDR3 reads CASSLLTSGRIRSTDTQYF. DNA of the CDR3: TGCGCCAGCAGCCTCTTGACTAGCGGGAGGATCCGAAGCACAGATACGCAGTATTTT.

This chain links TRBV30 with TRBJ2-1, with D perhaps TRBD2 (6 bases). Germline V lookup: CDR1 GTSNPN, CDR2 SVGIG (reference sequence). V lost 0 bases to trimming and J lost 11 bases, with 14 bases between them. This CDR3 has 13 amino acids. The CDR3 reads CAWSVDLRDKQFF. The CDR3 DNA is TGTGCCTGGAGTGTTGATCTGCGGGATAAGCAGTTCTTC.

The chain couples TRBV5-1 to TRBJ2-2; 9 nucleotides match TRBD2. Trimming cost V 0 bases and J 0 bases; bases outside gene matches: 3. Germline-derived CDR1 and CDR2 are SGHRS and YFSETQ. The CDR3 extends over 17 amino acids. CDR3 residues: CASSLEVAGANTGELFF. The CDR3 nucleotides read TGCGCCAGCAGCTTGGAAGTAGCGGGAGCGAACACCGGGGAGCTGTTTTTT.

V is TRBV6-1 and J is TRBJ2-7; D possibly corresponds to TRBD1 (6 bases). There are 14 residues in the CDR3. CDR1 MNHNS and CDR2 SASEGT come from the germline V gene. The germline V and J ends were trimmed by 5 bases and 0 bases, with 11 bases remaining between them. In DNA, the CDR3 is TGTGCCAGCAGTCCGCCGGACAGCTCCTACGAGCAGTACTTC. Translation: CASSPPDSSYEQYF.

This rearrangement joins TRBV10-3 to TRBJ1-3, with D uncertain. The V end was cut by 6 bases, the J end by 0 bases, with 15 bases between. Germline values: CDR1 ENHRY, CDR2 SYGVKD. CDR3 length: 16 residues. CDR3 in DNA: TGTGCCATCAGGGGAGAACTGGCGAGCTCTGGAAACACCATATATTTT. Its protein is CAIRGELASSGNTIYF.